The clone carrying this T cell receptor (beta chain) showed up just a few times. Its antigen is still unknown. The data were obtained in a study of OX40 agonist ivuxolimab in advanced cancers. Study information: A diagnosis of hepatocellular carcinoma, melanoma, renal cell or head and neck cancer was present in dose-escalation patients.

Sequencing used immunoSEQ multiplex PCR; TCRdb keeps in-frame clones, though not all of them. The sample shows 66,000 or so clones, less than 85% of them seen only once. Study results and limitations: Expanded clones were, on average, more numerous in CD8+ T cells than in CD4+.

The germline V gene has CDR1 MNHNS and CDR2 SASEGT. This CDR3 is built from 11 residues. V lost 5 bases and J lost 12; bases outside the gene matches: 4. The source of this sequence is an adult with an advanced solid tumor such as melanoma, head and neck, liver or kidney cancer. Sequenced here: CD4+ or CD8+ T cells sorted from blood, sampled in a trial of the OX40 agonist ivuxolimab. The V call is TRBV6-1, the J call TRBJ1-2; 9 bases align to TRBD1. CDR3 region: CASSLGTGNTF. The CDR3 bases are TGTGCCAGCAGTCTCGGGACAGGGAACACCTTC.